This TCR beta chain originates from a study of human T cells and chemical hapten exposure. This clonotype was counted ten times or more. Antigen specificity is unknown. The time point here: patch test 1, 2 weeks after DPC sensitization. Treatment reported: therapeutic diphenylcyclopropenone sensitization with weekly scalp DPC. Authors' processing steps: Individual samples carried between about 23,224 and 750,000 TCRs, with roughly 95,000 as the median. One entry per CDR3 protein, called by TCRdb with MiXCR from the RACE reads. In this record, the V and J calls reflect TCRdb's handling and not the investigators' own analysis. Of 80,000 to 100,000 distinct CDR3 sequences in the sample, about an eighth were seen once. Germline-derived CDR1 and CDR2 are KGHSH and LQKENI. V lost 6 bases to trimming and J lost 2 bases, with 23 bases between them. This CDR3 is built from 18 residues. The study's findings and limits: Compared with pre-sensitization or healthy control sets, expanded TCRs clustered more. Donor immune responses may differ from healthy people's, since all donors had alopecia.

The J gene is TRBJ2-4, the V gene TRBV18; perhaps TRBD2 as D (7 bases). Sequenced here: whole blood, sampled in connection with sensitization to the hapten diphenylcyclopropenone (DPC). This sequence was found in a woman between 35 and 50 years old with alopecia areata. Some clones in this sample may be carry-over from other donors' samples. As DNA, the CDR3 is TGTGCCAGCTCCCCCCGAGGGGGAGGGGAAATAACCAAAAACATTCAGTACTTC. Residues: CASSPRGGGEITKNIQYF.